This T cell receptor beta chain derives from a study of blood T cell repertoires in COVID-19. The CDR3 length is 16 residues. CDR1 and CDR2 from the germline V gene are LNHDA and SQIVND (reference sequence). V gave up 5 bases and J gave up 5 bases; unmatched junction bases: 7. The method was immunoSEQ multiplex PCR; TCRdb's version includes in-frame clones alone and lacks a portion of them. The sample includes approximately 300,000 clones, roughly 90% of them seen just once. Sequencing used peripheral blood. The TCR originated in a man between 18 and 35 years old with active or convalescent COVID-19. This sequence joins TRBV19 and TRBJ2-7; 15 bases are shared with TRBD2. This CDR3 reads CASSPTGTSGRHEQYF. The CDR3 nucleotides read TGTGCCAGTAGTCCTACCGGGACTAGCGGGAGGCACGAGCAGTACTTC. Filled out from reference TRBV19 and TRBJ2-7, the complete variable domain reads DGGITQSPKYLFRKEGQNVTLSCEQNLNHDAMYWYRQDPGQGLRLIYYSQIVNDFQKGDIAEGYSVSREKKESFPLTVTSAQKNPTAFYLCASSPTGTSGRHEQYFGPGTRLTVT.